Given below is one TCR beta chain in context. The antigen it recognizes is unknown. Within one base of it there is no much larger clone, and no base qualities were kept. The CDR3 covers 14 residues, taking in both the cysteine and the phenylalanine. Only CDR3 DNA remains: 42 bases, in frame from the first base. V drops 1 base and J drops 4 bases, leaving 8 bases in between. Looking up the germline V gene (reference sequence) yields CDR1 LGHDT and CDR2 YNNKEL. The sample is drawn from a study of blood T cell repertoires in COVID-19 (TCRdb year 2020). Background for the entire study: The collaborator samples originated in the United States, Italy and Spain and spanned the acute and convalescent phases of COVID-19. The prospective study material was composed of cDNA or gDNA derived from T cells, B-cell-depleted T cells, or PBMCs. Deeply sampled blood TCRbeta repertoires from subjects exposed to, actively infected with, or recovered from COVID-19 were included in the dataset. The repertoires were released in a freely available public database intended as a resource for research on the immune response to SARS-CoV-2. Samples were obtained from the ongoing ImmuneRACE study (first 160 participants) and from roughly 1,300 subjects provided by 6 global collaborators. Nearly every sample came with metadata listing a de-identified subject ID, COVID-19 status, age in years and sex. Where available, HLA class I and class II types were taken from metadata supplied by the sample provider and were not determined by assay-based typing. Results and caveats for the whole study, not just this receptor: The quantity of clinical and demographic metadata differed by source and by participant and was supplied without curation.

The collaborating institutions used their own protocols to collect whole blood in K2EDTA tubes. For TCRbeta analysis, collaborators shipped samples in one of three forms: frozen whole blood, isolated PBMCs, or DNA extracted from either of those sample types. TCRbeta CDR3 regions were amplified from genomic DNA using the immunoSEQ Assay, a bias-controlled multiplex PCR. Per the original workflow: The number of nucleated cells in each sample was estimated by amplification of reference gene primers within the assay. To quantify the absolute abundance of each unique TCRbeta CDR3 rearrangement, sequence reads were collapsed and filtered. For each sample, productive Simpson clonality was calculated as the square root of Simpson's diversity index across productive rearrangements. In its TCRdb copy, this immuneACCESS table keeps in-frame sequences only and misses some clones. Where compared with another copy, unresolved V genes explain less than half of these, and the others have no known cause. V and J calls and clone size are copied from that table; D and trimming were computed from the DNA. The sample table lists roughly 40,000 clones, around 82% of them with a count of one. Of the sample, under 35% falls within the top ten clones.

This clonotype originated in a woman aged 80 or over with acute or convalescent COVID-19. The sample taken for sequencing was peripheral blood. The sequence joins TRBV3-1 (or the pseudogene TRBV3-2) to TRBJ1-5; the D gene cannot be named for sure. The CDR3 region reads CASSQGSYNQPQHF. The nucleotides read TGTGCCAGCAGCCAAGGGTCCTATAATCAGCCCCAGCATTTT.